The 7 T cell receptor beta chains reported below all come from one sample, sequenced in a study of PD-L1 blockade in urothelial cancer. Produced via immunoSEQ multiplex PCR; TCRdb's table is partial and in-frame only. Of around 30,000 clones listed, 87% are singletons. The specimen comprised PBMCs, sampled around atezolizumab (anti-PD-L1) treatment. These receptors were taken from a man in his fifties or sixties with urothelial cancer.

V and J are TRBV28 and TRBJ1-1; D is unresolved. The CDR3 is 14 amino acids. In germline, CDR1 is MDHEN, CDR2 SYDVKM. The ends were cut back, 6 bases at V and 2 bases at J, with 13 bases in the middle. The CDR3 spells CASRPGRTNTEAFF. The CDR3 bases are TGTGCCAGCAGACCCGGACGGACTAACACTGAAGCTTTCTTT.

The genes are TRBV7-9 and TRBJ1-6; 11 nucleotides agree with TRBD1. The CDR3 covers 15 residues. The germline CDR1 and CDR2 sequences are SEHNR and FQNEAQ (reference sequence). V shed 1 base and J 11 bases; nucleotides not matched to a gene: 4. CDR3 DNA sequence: TGTGCCAGCAGCTTAGGGACAGGGGGCTCAACACCCCTCCACTTT. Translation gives CASSLGTGGSTPLHF.

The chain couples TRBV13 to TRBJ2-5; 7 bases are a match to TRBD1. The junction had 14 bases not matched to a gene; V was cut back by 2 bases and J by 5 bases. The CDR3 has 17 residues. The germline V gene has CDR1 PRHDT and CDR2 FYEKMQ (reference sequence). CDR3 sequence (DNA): TGTGCCAGCAGCTTAAATCCCGAGGGGGCCGGGCGTGAGACCCAGTACTTC. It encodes CASSLNPEGAGRETQYF.

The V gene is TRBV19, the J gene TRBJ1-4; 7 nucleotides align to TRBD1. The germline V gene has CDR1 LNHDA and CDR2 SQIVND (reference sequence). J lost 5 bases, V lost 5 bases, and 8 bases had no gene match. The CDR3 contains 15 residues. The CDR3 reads CASSGWDRPNEKLFF. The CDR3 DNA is TGTGCCAGTAGTGGATGGGACAGACCGAATGAAAAACTGTTTTTT.

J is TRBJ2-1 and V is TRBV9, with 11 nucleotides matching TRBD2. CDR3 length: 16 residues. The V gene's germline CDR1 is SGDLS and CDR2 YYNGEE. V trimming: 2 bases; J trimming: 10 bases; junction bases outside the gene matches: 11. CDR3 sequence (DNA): TGTGCCAGCAGCGTCCGGCTAGCGGGAGGTCCCCAGGAGCAGTTCTTC. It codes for CASSVRLAGGPQEQFF.

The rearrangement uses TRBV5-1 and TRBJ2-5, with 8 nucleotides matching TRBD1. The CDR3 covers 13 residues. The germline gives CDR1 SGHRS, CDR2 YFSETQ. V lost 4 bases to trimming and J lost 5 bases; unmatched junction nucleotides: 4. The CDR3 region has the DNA TGCGCCAGCAGCAGGACAGGGTTTGAGACCCAGTACTTC. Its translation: CASSRTGFETQYF. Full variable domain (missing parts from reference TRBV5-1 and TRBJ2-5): KAGVTQTPRYLIKTRGQQVTLSCSPISGHRSVSWYQQTPGQGLQFLFEYFSETQRNKGNFPGRFSGRQFSNSRSEMNVSTLELGDSALYLCASSRTGFETQYFGPGTRLLVL.

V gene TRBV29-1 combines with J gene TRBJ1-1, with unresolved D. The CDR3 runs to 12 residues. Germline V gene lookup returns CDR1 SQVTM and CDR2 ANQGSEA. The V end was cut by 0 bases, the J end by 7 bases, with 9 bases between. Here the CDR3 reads CSVEDRWFEAFF. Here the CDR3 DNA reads TGCAGCGTTGAAGACCGGTGGTTTGAAGCTTTCTTT.